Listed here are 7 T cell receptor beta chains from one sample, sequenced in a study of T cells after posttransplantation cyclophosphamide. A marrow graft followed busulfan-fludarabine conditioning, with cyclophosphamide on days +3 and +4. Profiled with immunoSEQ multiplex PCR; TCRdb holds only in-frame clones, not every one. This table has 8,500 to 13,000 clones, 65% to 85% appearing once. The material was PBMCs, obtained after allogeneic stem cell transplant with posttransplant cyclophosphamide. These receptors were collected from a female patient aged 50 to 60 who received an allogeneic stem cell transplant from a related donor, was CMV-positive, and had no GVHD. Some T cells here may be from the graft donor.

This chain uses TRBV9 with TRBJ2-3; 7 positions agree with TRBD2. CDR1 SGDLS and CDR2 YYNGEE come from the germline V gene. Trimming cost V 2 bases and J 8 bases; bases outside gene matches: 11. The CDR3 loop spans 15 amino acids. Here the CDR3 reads CASSVQGGTPGTQYF. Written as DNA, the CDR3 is TGTGCCAGCAGCGTCCAGGGAGGGACTCCGGGTACGCAGTATTTT.

The CDR3 DNA is TGTGCCACGTCCGGACAGGGAAACACCATATATTTT. Translation: CATSGQGNTIYF. The gene calls are TRBV10-3 and TRBJ1-3, with a weak D call TRBD1 (6 bases). The V end was cut by 10 bases, the J end by 4 bases, with 11 bases between. The CDR3 loop spans 12 amino acids. From germline, CDR1 is ENHRY and CDR2 SYGVKD.

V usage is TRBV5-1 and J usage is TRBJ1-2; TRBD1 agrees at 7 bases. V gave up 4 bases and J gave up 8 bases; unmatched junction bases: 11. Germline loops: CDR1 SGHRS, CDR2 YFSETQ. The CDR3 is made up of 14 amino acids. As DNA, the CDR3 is TGCGCCAGCAGCGTACAAGGGGGCGAAGGGGGCTACACCTTC. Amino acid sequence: CASSVQGGEGGYTF.

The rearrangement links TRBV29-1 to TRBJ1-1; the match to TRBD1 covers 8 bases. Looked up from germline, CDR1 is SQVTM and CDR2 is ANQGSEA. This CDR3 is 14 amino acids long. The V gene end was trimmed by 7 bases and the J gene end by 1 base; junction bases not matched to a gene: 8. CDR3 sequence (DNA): TGCAGCGCTTATAGGACAGGGCGGAACACTGAAGCTTTCTTT. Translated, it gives CSAYRTGRNTEAFF.

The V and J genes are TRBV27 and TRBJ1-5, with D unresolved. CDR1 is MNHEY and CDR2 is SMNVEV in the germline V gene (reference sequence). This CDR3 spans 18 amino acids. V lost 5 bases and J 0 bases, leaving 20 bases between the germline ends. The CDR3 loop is CASSRSTNTLYSNQPQHF. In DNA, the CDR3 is TGTGCCAGCAGTCGGTCCACGAATACCTTATATAGCAATCAGCCCCAGCATTTT.

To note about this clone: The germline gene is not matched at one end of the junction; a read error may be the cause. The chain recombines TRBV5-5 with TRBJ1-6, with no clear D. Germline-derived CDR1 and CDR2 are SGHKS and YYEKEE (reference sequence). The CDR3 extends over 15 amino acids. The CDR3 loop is CASCLRLQYNSPLHF. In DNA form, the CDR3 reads TGTGCCAGCTGCTTGCGGTTACAGTATAATTCACCCCTCCACTTT. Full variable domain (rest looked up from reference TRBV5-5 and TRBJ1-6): DAGVTQSPTHLIKTRGQQVTLRCSPISGHKSVSWYQQVLGQGPQFIFQYYEKEERGRGNFPDRFSARQFPNYSSELNVNALLLGDSALYLCASCLRLQYNSPLHFGNGTRLTVT.

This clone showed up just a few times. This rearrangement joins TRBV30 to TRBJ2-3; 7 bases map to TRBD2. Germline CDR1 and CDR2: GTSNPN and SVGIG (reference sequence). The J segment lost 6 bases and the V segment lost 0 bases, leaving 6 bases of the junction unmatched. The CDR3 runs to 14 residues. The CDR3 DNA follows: TGTGCCTGGAGTGTACGGGGGGTAGGGGATACGCAGTATTTT. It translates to CAWSVRGVGDTQYF.